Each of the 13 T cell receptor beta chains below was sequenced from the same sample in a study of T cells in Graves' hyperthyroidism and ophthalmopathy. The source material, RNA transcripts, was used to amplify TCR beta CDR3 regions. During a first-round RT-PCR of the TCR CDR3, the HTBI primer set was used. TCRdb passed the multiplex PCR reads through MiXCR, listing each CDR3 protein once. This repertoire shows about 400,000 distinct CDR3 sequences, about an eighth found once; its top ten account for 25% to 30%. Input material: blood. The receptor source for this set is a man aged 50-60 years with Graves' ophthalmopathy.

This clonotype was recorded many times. The CDR3 sequence is CMGTGGVYGYTF. CDR3 DNA: TGCATGGGGACCGGGGGAGTCTATGGCTACACCTTC. V gene TRBV20-1 combines with J gene TRBJ1-2, with a possible D match to TRBD1 (5 bases). CDR3 length: 12 residues. CDR1 is DFQATT and CDR2 is SNEGSKA in the germline V gene (reference sequence).

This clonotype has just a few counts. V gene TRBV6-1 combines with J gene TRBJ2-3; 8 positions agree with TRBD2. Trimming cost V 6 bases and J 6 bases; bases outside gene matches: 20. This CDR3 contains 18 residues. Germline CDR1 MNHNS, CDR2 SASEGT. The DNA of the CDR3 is TGTGCCAGCAGGAAGGGGGGCGGGTGGGAGCGGGAGAGGGATACGCAGTATTTT. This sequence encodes CASRKGGGWERERDTQYF.

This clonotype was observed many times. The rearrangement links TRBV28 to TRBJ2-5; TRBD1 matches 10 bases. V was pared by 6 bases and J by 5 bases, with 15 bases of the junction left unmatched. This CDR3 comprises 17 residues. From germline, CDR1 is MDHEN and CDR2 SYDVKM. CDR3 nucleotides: TGTGCCAGCAGCCTCGGCCCTCCGGGACAGGGGATCGAGACCCAGTACTTC. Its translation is CASSLGPPGQGIETQYF.

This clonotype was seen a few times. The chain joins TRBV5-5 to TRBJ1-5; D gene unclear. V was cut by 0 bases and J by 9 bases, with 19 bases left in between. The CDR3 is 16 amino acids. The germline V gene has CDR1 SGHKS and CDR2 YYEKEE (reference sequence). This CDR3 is CASSLEVAGKGRPQHF. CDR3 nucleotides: TGTGCCAGCAGCTTGGAGGTGGCAGGCAAAGGGAGGCCCCAGCATTTT. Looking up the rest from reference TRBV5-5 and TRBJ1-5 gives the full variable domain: DAGVTQSPTHLIKTRGQQVTLRCSPISGHKSVSWYQQVLGQGPQFIFQYYEKEERGRGNFPDRFSARQFPNYSSELNVNALLLGDSALYLCASSLEVAGKGRPQHFGDGTRLSIL.

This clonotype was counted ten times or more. CDR3 residues: CASRDSEIETQYF. CDR3 coding DNA: TGTGCCAGCCGGGATTCAGAGATAGAGACCCAGTACTTC. The chain joins TRBV6-1 to TRBJ2-5, with D maybe TRBD2 (5 bases). The CDR3 covers 13 residues. Germline V gives CDR1 MNHNS, CDR2 SASEGT. Between the trimmed V and J ends, which lost 8 bases and 4 bases, there was a span of 14 bases.

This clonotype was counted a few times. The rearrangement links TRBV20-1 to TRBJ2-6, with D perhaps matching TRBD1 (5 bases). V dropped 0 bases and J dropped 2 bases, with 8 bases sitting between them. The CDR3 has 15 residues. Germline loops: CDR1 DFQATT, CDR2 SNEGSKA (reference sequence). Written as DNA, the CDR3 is TGCAGTGCTAGAGATAGCAGGGCTGGGGCCAACGTCCTGACTTTC. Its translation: CSARDSRAGANVLTF.

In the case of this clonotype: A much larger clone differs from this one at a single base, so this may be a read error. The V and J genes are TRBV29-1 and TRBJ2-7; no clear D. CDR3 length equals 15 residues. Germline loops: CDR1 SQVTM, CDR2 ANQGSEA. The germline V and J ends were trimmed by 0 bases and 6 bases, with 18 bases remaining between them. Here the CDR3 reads CSVEEKGRSSPEQYF. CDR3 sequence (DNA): TGCAGCGTTGAAGAAAAGGGCCGATCTTCCCCCGAGCAGTACTTC.

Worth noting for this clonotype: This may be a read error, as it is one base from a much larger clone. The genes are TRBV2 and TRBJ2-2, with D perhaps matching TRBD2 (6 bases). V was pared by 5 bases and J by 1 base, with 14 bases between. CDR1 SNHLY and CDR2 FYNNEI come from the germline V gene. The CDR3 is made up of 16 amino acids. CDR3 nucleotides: TGTGCCAGCAGTTGGGTGGGAGCGGGGAACACCGGGGAGCTGTTTTTT. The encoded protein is CASSWVGAGNTGELFF. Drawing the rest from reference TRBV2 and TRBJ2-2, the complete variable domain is EPEVTQTPSHQVTQMGQEVILRCVPISNHLYFYWYRQILGQKVEFLVSFYNNEISEKSEIFDDQFSVERPDGSNFTLKIRSTKLEDSAMYFCASSWVGAGNTGELFFGEGSRLTVL.

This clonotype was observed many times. The CDR3 DNA reads as TGTGCCAGCTCGCCCTCCAACACTGAAGCTTTCTTT. As protein: CASSPSNTEAFF. The chain recombines TRBV18 with TRBJ1-1; no definite D call. This CDR3 has 12 amino acids. Germline V gives CDR1 KGHSH, CDR2 LQKENI. Trimming removed 6 bases from V and 2 bases from J, with 7 bases in between.

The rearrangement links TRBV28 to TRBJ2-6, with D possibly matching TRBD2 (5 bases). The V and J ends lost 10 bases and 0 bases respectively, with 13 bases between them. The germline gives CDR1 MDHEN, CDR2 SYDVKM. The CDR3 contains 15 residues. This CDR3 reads CATHTGISGANVLTF. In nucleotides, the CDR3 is TGTGCCACTCATACCGGGATCTCTGGGGCCAACGTCCTGACTTTC.

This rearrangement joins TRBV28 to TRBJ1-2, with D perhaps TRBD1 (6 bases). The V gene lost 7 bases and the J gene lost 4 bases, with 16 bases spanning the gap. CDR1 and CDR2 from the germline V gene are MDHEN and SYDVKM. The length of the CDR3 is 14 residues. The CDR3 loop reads CASTLQGWGYGYTF. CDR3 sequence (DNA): TGTGCCAGCACCCTACAGGGATGGGGCTATGGCTACACCTTC.

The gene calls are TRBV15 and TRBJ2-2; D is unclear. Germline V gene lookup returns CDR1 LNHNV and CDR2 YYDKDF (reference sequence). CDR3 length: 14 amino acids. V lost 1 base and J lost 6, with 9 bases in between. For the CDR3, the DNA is TGTGCCACCAGCAGAGCACAGCGTCCCGGGGAGCTGTTTTTT. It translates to CATSRAQRPGELFF.

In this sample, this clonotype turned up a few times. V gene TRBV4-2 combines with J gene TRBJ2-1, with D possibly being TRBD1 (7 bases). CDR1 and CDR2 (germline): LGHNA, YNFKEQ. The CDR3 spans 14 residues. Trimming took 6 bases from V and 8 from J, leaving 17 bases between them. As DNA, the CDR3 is TGTGCCAGCAGACAACACCAGGGGGGTGATGAGCAGTTCTTC. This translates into CASRQHQGGDEQFF.